This TCR beta chain came from a study of cytomegalovirus exposure and HLA in healthy donors. This CDR3 region has 16 residues. The V segment lost 0 bases and the J segment 4 bases; nucleotides outside the gene matches: 9. Germline lookup yields CDR1 SGHRS and CDR2 YFSETQ. Assay used: immunoSEQ multiplex PCR; TCRdb lists only in-frame clones, some missing. This sample yields 260,000 or so clones, of which approximately 88% are seen a single time; roughly 1% belongs to the top ten. The V gene is TRBV5-1, the J gene TRBJ2-5, with 7 bases that match TRBD2. The clonotype originates from a woman under 30 in good health and CMV-seronegative. Sequencing was carried out using PBMCs. The CDR3 protein is CASSLGGAGVGETQYF. CDR3 DNA sequence: TGCGCCAGCAGCTTGGGCGGGGCGGGAGTCGGAGAGACCCAGTACTTC.